This is a list of T cell receptor beta chains from one sample in a study of shared clonotypes between healthy human individuals. Profiling relied on immunoSEQ multiplex PCR, and the TCRdb table lists in-frame clones only, not all of them. The sample yields around 980,000 clones, more than 75% seen once. The sequenced sample was memory CD4+ T cells from PBMCs. The receptor set was obtained from a man in his late teens or twenties in good health. Some clones in this sample may be carry-over from other donors' samples. The CDR3 runs from the conserved cysteine through the conserved F or W. The D gene is left open where the match is weak. Some rows mark clone size as missing; the rest say once, few, many or name a class of expanded clone.

J: TRBJ2-5
size: many
V: TRBV19
D: NA
CDR3: CASSPWAGAQYF

J: TRBJ1-1
size: few
V: TRBV29-1
D: TRBD1
CDR3: CSYRQGNTEAFF

J: TRBJ2-5
size: once
V: TRBV5-8
D: TRBD2
CDR3: CASSGGLAYQETQYF

J: TRBJ2-7
size: NA
V: TRBV5-5
D: NA
CDR3: CASSSAPGGAYEQYF

J: TRBJ1-2
size: NA
V: TRBV27
D: NA
CDR3: CASSSPPGRDTANYGYTF

J: TRBJ1-2
size: NA
V: TRBV6-5
D: NA
CDR3: CASSYFRGTSGSGYTF

J: TRBJ1-5
size: NA
V: TRBV7-9
D: NA
CDR3: CASSLGGGGNQPQHF

J: TRBJ1-1
size: NA
V: TRBV14
D: NA
CDR3: CASMAALNTEAFF

J: TRBJ2-2
size: NA
V: TRBV11-3
D: TRBD2
CDR3: CASSTRGGGTNTGELFF

J: TRBJ2-3
size: NA
V: TRBV2
D: NA
CDR3: CASRRSSDTQYF

J: TRBJ2-7
size: NA
V: TRBV29-1
D: NA
CDR3: CSVLHTGATYEQYF

J: TRBJ1-2
size: NA
V: TRBV30
D: NA
CDR3: CAWGQGNYGYTF

J: TRBJ2-6
size: NA
V: TRBV11-2
D: TRBD1
CDR3: CASAPWRQGRMGANVLTF